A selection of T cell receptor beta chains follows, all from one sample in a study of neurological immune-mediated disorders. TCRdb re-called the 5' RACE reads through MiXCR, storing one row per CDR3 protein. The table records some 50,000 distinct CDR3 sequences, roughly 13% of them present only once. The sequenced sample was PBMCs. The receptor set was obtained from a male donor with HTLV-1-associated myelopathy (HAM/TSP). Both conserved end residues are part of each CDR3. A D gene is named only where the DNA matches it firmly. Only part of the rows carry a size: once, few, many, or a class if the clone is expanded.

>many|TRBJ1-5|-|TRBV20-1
CSATRGPRGQPQHF
TGCAGTGCTACCAGGGGCCCGCGCGGACAGCCCCAGCATTTT
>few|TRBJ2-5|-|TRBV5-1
CASSLGVETQYF
TGCGCCAGCAGCTTGGGTGTAGAGACCCAGTACTTC
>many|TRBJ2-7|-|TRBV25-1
CASSDPKTASYEQYF
TGTGCCAGCAGTGACCCAAAGACAGCCTCCTACGAGCAGTACTTC
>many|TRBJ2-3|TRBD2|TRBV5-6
CASSLGLRGGTDTQYF
TGTGCCAGCAGCTTGGGCTTGCGGGGGGGCACAGATACGCAGTATTTT
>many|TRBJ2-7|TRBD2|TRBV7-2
CASSFNIRRGGSYEQYF
TGTGCCAGCAGCTTTAACATTCGGCGCGGGGGTAGCTACGAGCAGTACTTC
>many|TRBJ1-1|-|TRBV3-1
CASSQVLNLGRSVNTEAFF
TGTGCCAGCAGCCAAGTATTGAATTTAGGACGAAGCGTGAACACTGAAGCTTTCTTT
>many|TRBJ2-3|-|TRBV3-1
CASRVQGSPDTQYF
TGTGCCAGCAGAGTGCAGGGATCCCCAGATACGCAGTATTTT
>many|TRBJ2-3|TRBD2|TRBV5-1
CASSAGGLAGADTQYF
TGCGCCAGCAGCGCCGGCGGACTAGCGGGGGCGGATACGCAGTATTTT
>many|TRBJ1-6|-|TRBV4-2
CASSETGVYNSPLHF
TGTGCCAGCAGCGAAACCGGGGTCTATAATTCACCCCTCCACTTT
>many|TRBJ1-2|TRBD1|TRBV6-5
CASSYRGQGVGYTF
TGTGCCAGCAGTTATCGGGGACAGGGAGTCGGCTACACCTTC
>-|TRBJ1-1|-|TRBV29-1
CSIIYRTEAFF
TGCAGCATTATATACCGCACTGAAGCTTTCTTT
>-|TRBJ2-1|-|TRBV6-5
CASSYSGHPGDEQFF
TGTGCCAGCAGTTACTCGGGCCACCCTGGGGATGAGCAGTTCTTC